This TCR beta chain was identified in a study of long-term antiretroviral therapy in people with HIV. Per germline, CDR1 MNHNS and CDR2 SASEGT. V lost 8 bases to trimming and J lost 0 bases, with 10 bases between them. The CDR3 consists of 14 residues. The assay used was immunoSEQ (version v3.0), run at survey level. Assay used: immunoSEQ multiplex PCR; TCRdb lists only in-frame clones, some missing. The sample has about 25,000 clones; around 83% are singletons. The sample in question was unsorted PBMCs, obtained 3 years after starting antiretroviral therapy. The origin of this receptor is a man younger than 35 with HIV. This chain connects TRBV6-1 to TRBJ1-4; D is undetermined. CDR3 sequence: CASGVGATNEKLFF. For the CDR3, the DNA is TGTGCCAGCGGGGTTGGTGCAACTAATGAAAAACTGTTTTTT.